This T cell receptor beta chain derives from a study of identical twins. This clonotype was detected ten times or more. Germline assignment: CDR1 SQVTM and CDR2 ANQGSEA. This CDR3 is built from 12 residues. Addition of a universal primer site occurred through template switching, and cDNA carried unique molecular identifiers. TCRdb itself ran the 5' RACE reads through MiXCR, one entry per CDR3 protein. The sample consists of roughly 350,000 distinct CDR3 sequences, approximately 9.1% of them appearing once. The sequenced material came from naive T cells sorted from blood. This receptor was taken from a woman between 45 and 65 years old in good health. V usage is TRBV29-1 and J usage is TRBJ2-4; D might be TRBD1 (6 bases). CDR3 protein: CAAGENKNIQYF. The CDR3 region has the DNA TGCGCAGCAGGGGAGAACAAAAACATTCAGTACTTC.